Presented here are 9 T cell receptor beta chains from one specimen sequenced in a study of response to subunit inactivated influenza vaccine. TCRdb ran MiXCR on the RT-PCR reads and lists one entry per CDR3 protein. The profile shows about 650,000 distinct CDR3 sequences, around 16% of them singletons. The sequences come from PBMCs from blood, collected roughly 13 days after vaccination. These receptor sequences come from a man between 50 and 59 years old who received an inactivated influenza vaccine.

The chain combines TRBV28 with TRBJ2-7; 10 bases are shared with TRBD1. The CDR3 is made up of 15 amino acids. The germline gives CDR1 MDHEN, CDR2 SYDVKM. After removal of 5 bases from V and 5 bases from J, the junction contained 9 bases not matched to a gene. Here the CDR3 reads CASSPEGQGWNEQYF. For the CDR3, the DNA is TGTGCCAGCAGTCCCGAGGGACAGGGGTGGAACGAGCAGTACTTC.

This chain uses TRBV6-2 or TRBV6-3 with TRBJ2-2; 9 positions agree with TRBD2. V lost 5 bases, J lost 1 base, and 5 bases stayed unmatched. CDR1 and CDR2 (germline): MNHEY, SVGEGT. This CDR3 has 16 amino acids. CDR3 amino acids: CASSRHSGGNTGELFF. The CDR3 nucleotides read TGTGCCAGCAGTCGCCATAGCGGGGGGAACACCGGGGAGCTGTTTTTT.

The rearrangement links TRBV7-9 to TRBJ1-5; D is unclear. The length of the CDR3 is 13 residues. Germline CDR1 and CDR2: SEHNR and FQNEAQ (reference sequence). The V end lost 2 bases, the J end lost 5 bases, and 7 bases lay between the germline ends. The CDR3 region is CASSLMADQPQHF. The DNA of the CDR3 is TGTGCCAGCAGCTTAATGGCCGATCAGCCCCAGCATTTT.

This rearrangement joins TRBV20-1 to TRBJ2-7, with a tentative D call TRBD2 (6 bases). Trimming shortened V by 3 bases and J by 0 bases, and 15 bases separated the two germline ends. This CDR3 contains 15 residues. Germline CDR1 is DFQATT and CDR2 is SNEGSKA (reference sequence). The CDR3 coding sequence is TGCAGTGCTAGTAGCGGCGGGGCCACCTCCTACGAGCAGTACTTC. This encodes CSASSGGATSYEQYF.

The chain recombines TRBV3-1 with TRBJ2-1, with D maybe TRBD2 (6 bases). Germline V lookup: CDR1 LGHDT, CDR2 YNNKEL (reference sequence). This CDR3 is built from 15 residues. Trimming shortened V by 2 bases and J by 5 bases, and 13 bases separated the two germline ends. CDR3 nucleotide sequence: TGTGCCAGCAGCCAACAATTAGCGGCTCACAATGAGCAGTTCTTC. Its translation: CASSQQLAAHNEQFF.

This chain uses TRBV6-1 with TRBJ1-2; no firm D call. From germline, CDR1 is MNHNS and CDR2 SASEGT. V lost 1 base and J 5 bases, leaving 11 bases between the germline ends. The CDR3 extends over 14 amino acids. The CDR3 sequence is CASSEVGGFYGYTF. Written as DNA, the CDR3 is TGTGCCAGCAGTGAAGTTGGAGGGTTTTATGGCTACACCTTC.

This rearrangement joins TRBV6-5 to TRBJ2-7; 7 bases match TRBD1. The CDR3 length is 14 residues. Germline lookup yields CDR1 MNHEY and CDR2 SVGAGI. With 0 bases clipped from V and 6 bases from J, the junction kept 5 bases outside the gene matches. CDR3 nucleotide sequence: TGTGCCAGCAGTTACTCACAGGGGCGAAGCGAGCAGTACTTC. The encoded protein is CASSYSQGRSEQYF.

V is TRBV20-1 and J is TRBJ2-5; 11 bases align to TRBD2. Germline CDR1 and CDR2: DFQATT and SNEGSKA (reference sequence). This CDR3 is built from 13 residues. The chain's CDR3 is CSLTSGVVKTQYF. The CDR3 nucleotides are TGCAGCCTGACTAGCGGGGTAGTAAAGACCCAGTACTTC.

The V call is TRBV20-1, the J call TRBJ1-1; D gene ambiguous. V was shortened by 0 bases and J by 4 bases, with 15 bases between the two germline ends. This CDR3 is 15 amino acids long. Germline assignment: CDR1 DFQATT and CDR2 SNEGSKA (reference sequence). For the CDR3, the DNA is TGCAGTGCTAGAGATGTTGCGGCCCAGTCCACTGAAGCTTTCTTT. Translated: CSARDVAAQSTEAFF.